The entry below gives a single T cell receptor (beta chain) sequence along with its context. Its specificity is not known. The data are from a study of Ad26.COV2.S vaccination and SARS-CoV-2 variants. V dropped 2 bases and J dropped 0; count of bases not matched to a gene: 4. The CDR3 consists of 15 residues. Per the germline V gene, CDR1 is SGHNT and CDR2 is YYREEE (reference sequence). This table comes from immunoSEQ multiplex PCR, and its TCRdb copy is limited to in-frame clones, with some not included. The sample lists 450,000 to 550,000 clones; 89% were seen once. The sample's treatment: around 19 received Ad26.COV2.S at low or high dose, single or two shots; five or six received placebo; per-sample allocation not given. Specimen acquisition occurred on day 63 following the initial vaccine or placebo injection. This adult donor, from Boston, was 18-55 years old. Study observations and caveats: Possibly, TCR breadth and depth analyses underestimated total T cell responses.

The chain combines TRBV5-4 with TRBJ1-2; 7 bases match TRBD1. The receptor comes from a person aged 18-60 years who received the Ad26.COV2.S COVID-19 vaccine or a placebo. The sample in question was peripheral blood, obtained in a trial of Ad26.COV2.S vaccine versus placebo. In DNA, the CDR3 is TGTGCCAGCAGCTTTAACAGGGGAACTAACTATGGCTACACCTTC. Its translation is CASSFNRGTNYGYTF.